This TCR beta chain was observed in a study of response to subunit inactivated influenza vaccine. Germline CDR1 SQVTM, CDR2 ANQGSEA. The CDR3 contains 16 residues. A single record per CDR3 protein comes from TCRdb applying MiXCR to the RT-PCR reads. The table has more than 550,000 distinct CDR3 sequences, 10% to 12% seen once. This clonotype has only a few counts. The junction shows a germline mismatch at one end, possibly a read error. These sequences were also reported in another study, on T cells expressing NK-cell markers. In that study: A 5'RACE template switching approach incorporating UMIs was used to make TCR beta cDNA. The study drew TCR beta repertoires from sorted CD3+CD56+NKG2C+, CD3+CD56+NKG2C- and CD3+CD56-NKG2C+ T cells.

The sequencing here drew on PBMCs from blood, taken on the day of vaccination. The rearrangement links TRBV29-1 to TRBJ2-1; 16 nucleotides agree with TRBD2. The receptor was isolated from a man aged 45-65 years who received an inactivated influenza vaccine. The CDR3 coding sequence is TGCAGCGTGGAAGGGACTAGCGGGAGGGCGCGTTATGAGCAGTTCTTC. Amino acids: CSVEGTSGRARYEQFF.